One sample yielded the 21 T cell receptor beta chains listed below, sequenced in a study of PD-1 blockade in classical Hodgkin lymphoma. Sequenced by immunoSEQ multiplex PCR; TCRdb stores in-frame clones only, minus some. The sample yields about 7,300 clones, 77% seen once. Time point indicated: cycle 4 day 1 (C4D1), after 6 weeks of nivolumab. The patients all showed relapse after autologous stem cell transplantation, while their brentuximab vedotin exposure varied. Magnetic negative selection, applied to thawed PBMCs, was used to isolate the CD8+ T cells. This material consisted of CD8+ T cells from blood, taken before the fourth cycle of nivolumab. The receptor source for this set is a human donor with classical Hodgkin lymphoma.

The genes are TRBV2 and TRBJ2-6; 8 nucleotides match TRBD1. V shed 6 bases and J 0 bases; nucleotides not matched to a gene: 13. This CDR3 contains 19 residues. CDR1 SNHLY and CDR2 FYNNEI come from the germline V gene. Written as DNA, the CDR3 is TGTGCCAGCAGGGGAGTGTGGACAGGGCCCTCCTCTGGGGCCAACGTCCTGACTTTC. Translated: CASRGVWTGPSSGANVLTF.

This clone was observed a few times. V is TRBV13 and J is TRBJ2-7, with D hard to call. Germline CDR1 and CDR2: PRHDT and FYEKMQ (reference sequence). The CDR3 spans 14 residues. Trimming stripped 0 bases from V and 5 bases from J, with 11 bases between. The CDR3 loop is CASSLGYGSDEQYF. The CDR3 DNA sequence: TGTGCCAGCAGCTTAGGGTACGGGTCGGACGAGCAGTACTTC. Drawing the rest from reference TRBV13 and TRBJ2-7, the complete variable domain is AAGVIQSPRHLIKEKRETATLKCYPIPRHDTVYWYQQGPGQDPQFLISFYEKMQSDKGSIPDRFSAQQFSDYHSELNMSSLELGDSALYFCASSLGYGSDEQYFGPGTRLTVT.

The chain employs TRBV7-9 and TRBJ2-5; 8 positions match TRBD2. The CDR3 has 19 amino acids. Germline trimming cut 1 base from V and 4 bases from J; bases unmatched to any gene: 17. Looked up from germline, CDR1 is SEHNR and CDR2 is FQNEAQ (reference sequence). CDR3 residues: CASSLDFSGGRSAGETQYF. DNA of the CDR3: TGTGCCAGCAGCTTAGATTTCTCGGGCGGGAGGAGTGCGGGAGAGACCCAGTACTTC.

V gene TRBV9 combines with J gene TRBJ1-2; 7 nucleotides line up with TRBD1. The CDR3 has 15 amino acids. J lost 8 bases, V lost 0 bases, and 10 bases had no gene match. Germline V gene sequence: CDR1 SGDLS, CDR2 YYNGEE. As DNA, the CDR3 is TGTGCCAGCAGCGTAGAAAGGACAGGAGGGGGAGGCTACACCTTC. This encodes CASSVERTGGGGYTF. Complete variable domain (other parts from reference TRBV9 and TRBJ1-2): DSGVTQTPKHLITATGQRVTLRCSPRSGDLSVYWYQQSLDQGLQFLIQYYNGEERAKGNILERFSAQQFPDLHSELNLSSLELGDSALYFCASSVERTGGGGYTFGSGTRLTVV.

The V and J genes are TRBV13 and TRBJ2-7, with 8 bases lining up with TRBD1. The CDR3 extends over 15 amino acids. V shed 1 base and J 4 bases; nucleotides not matched to a gene: 6. From germline, CDR1 is PRHDT and CDR2 FYEKMQ (reference sequence). CDR3 in amino acids: CASSLEGQVPYEQYF. The CDR3 region has the DNA TGTGCCAGCAGCTTAGAGGGACAGGTCCCGTACGAGCAGTACTTC.

In this sample, this clone turned up a few times. The rearrangement uses TRBV7-6 and TRBJ2-7; the D gene is possibly TRBD2 (7 bases). Germline CDR1 SGHVS, CDR2 FNYEAQ. This CDR3 comprises 17 residues. Deletions cut 5 bases from V and 5 bases from J, with 25 bases between. The CDR3: CASSPQPGGGRFHEQYF. The CDR3 bases are TGTGCCAGCAGCCCTCAACCGGGGGGCGGGAGATTCCACGAGCAGTACTTC.

The chain links TRBV30 to TRBJ2-5; TRBD1 matches at 12 bases. CDR1 and CDR2 (germline): GTSNPN, SVGIG (reference sequence). Trimming took 5 bases from V and 1 from J; bases not matched to a gene: 2. CDR3 length: 14 amino acids. CDR3 sequence (DNA): TGTGCCTGGCGGGACAGGGGGCTCCAAGAGACCCAGTACTTC. This translates into CAWRDRGLQETQYF. The variable domain in full, completed from reference TRBV30 and TRBJ2-5, reads SQTIHQWPATLVQPVGSPLSLECTVEGTSNPNLYWYRQAAGRGLQLLFYSVGIGQISSEVPQNLSASRPQDRQFILSSKKLLLSDSGFYLCAWRDRGLQETQYFGPGTRLLVL.

V is TRBV6-1 and J is TRBJ2-2, with 8 positions matching TRBD1. Germline values: CDR1 MNHNS, CDR2 SASEGT. The CDR3 runs 17 residues. The junction had 6 bases not matched to a gene; V was cut back by 3 bases and J by 0 bases. The CDR3 DNA is TGTGCCAGCAGTGACGAGACAGGGGCCGCGAACACCGGGGAGCTGTTTTTT. Translation: CASSDETGAANTGELFF.

By frequency in the sample, this clone is large. The genes are TRBV9 and TRBJ2-2; 9 nucleotides match TRBD1. Germline trimming cut 2 bases from V and 5 bases from J; bases unmatched to any gene: 7. This CDR3 is 16 amino acids long. The germline CDR1 and CDR2 sequences are SGDLS and YYNGEE. CDR3: CASSVFSGQGTGELFF. CDR3 bases: TGTGCCAGCAGCGTCTTTTCGGGACAGGGTACCGGGGAGCTGTTTTTT.

This clone appeared a few times. The chain employs TRBV7-9 and TRBJ1-5; the D is unclear. The germline CDR1 and CDR2 sequences are SEHNR and FQNEAQ (reference sequence). V was cut by 1 base and J by 4 bases, with 14 bases left in between. This CDR3 contains 16 residues. The DNA of the CDR3 is TGTGCCAGCAGCTTAGTGACGGCCACCGGGAATCAGCCCCAGCATTTT. Translation gives CASSLVTATGNQPQHF.

J is TRBJ2-3 and V is TRBV28, with unresolved D. The length of the CDR3 is 17 residues. The V end was cut by 6 bases, the J end by 0 bases, with 19 bases between. Germline lookup yields CDR1 MDHEN and CDR2 SYDVKM. In nucleotides, the CDR3 is TGTGCCAGCAGGCCCCGGGCGGCCCCTTGGAGCACAGATACGCAGTATTTT. Amino acids: CASRPRAAPWSTDTQYF.

The chain couples TRBV7-2 to TRBJ2-7, with TRBD2 identical over 7 bases. The CDR3 totals 14 residues. Germline loops: CDR1 SGHTA, CDR2 FQGNSA. V lost 5 bases and J lost 5; bases outside the gene matches: 9. This CDR3 reads CASSLPSGKNEQYF. For the CDR3, the DNA is TGTGCCAGCAGCCTCCCGAGCGGGAAAAACGAGCAGTACTTC. The entire variable domain, with the rest obtained from reference TRBV7-2 and TRBJ2-7, is as follows: GAGVSQSPSNKVTEKGKDVELRCDPISGHTALYWYRQSLGQGLEFLIYFQGNSAPDKSGLPSDRFSAERTGGSVSTLTIQRTQQEDSAVYLCASSLPSGKNEQYFGPGTRLTVT.

This chain uses TRBV9 with TRBJ2-3; 9 nucleotides match TRBD2. Germline lookup yields CDR1 SGDLS and CDR2 YYNGEE. The CDR3 is 16 amino acids. J gave up 6 bases and V 0 bases, and 8 bases lay outside the gene matches. CDR3 sequence: CASSVALAGSRDTQYF. The CDR3 DNA is TGTGCCAGCAGCGTAGCGCTAGCGGGGAGTAGGGATACGCAGTATTTT.

The gene calls are TRBV7-2 and TRBJ1-4; the D is unclear. The CDR3 runs to 12 residues. CDR1 is SGHTA, CDR2 FQGNSA, per germline. The V gene lost 4 bases and the J gene lost 5 bases, with 5 bases spanning the gap. The chain's CDR3 is CASSSQNEKLFF. CDR3 DNA sequence: TGTGCCAGCAGCTCCCAGAATGAAAAACTGTTTTTT.

The chain joins TRBV11-2 to TRBJ2-7; 12 nucleotides line up with TRBD2. The CDR3 covers 16 residues. Germline V gene data show CDR1 as SGHAT and CDR2 as FQNNGV. V shed 4 bases and J 0 bases; nucleotides not matched to a gene: 4. The CDR3 coding sequence is TGTGCCAGCAGCTGGACTAGCGGGACCGTCTCCTACGAGCAGTACTTC. It yields the protein CASSWTSGTVSYEQYF.

Comments on this clone: Relative to the germline gene, one junction end is altered; a read error may explain this. The chain couples TRBV7-9 to TRBJ2-5; 8 nucleotides match TRBD1. The J call may be in error: the DNA end matches TRBJ2-7 better. The V gene's germline CDR1 is SEHNR and CDR2 FQNEAQ (reference sequence). The CDR3 runs 16 residues. CDR3: CASSRTTGTGSYEQYF. CDR3 bases: TGCGCCAGCAGCCGAACCACCGGGACAGGTTCCTACGAGCAGTACTTC.

The chain recombines TRBV4-1 with TRBJ2-7; 7 nucleotides agree with TRBD2. Trimming cost V 2 bases and J 5 bases; bases outside gene matches: 3. This CDR3 has 13 amino acids. Germline CDR1 reads MGHRA; CDR2 reads YSYEKL. In DNA, the CDR3 is TGCGCCAGCAGCCAAACACGGGGGGACGAGCAGTACTTC. This sequence encodes CASSQTRGDEQYF.

The chain couples TRBV9 to TRBJ1-2, with D possibly matching TRBD1 (5 bases). The ends were cut back, 4 bases at V and 0 bases at J, with 25 bases in the middle. CDR1 is SGDLS and CDR2 is YYNGEE in the germline V gene. The CDR3 has 19 residues. CDR3 sequence reads: CASSPSWGQGAQPNYGYTF. As DNA, the CDR3 is TGTGCCAGCAGCCCCTCGTGGGGCCAGGGAGCACAACCTAACTATGGCTACACCTTC.

This clone is categorized as medium-sized. The gene calls are TRBV5-1 and TRBJ2-2; 7 bases agree with TRBD2. The V segment lost 0 bases and the J segment 6 bases; nucleotides outside the gene matches: 8. The CDR3 has 16 residues. Germline V CDR1 and CDR2: SGHRS, YFSETQ. The CDR3: CASSLEGRGTSGELFF. The CDR3 nucleotides are TGCGCCAGCAGCTTGGAGGGGCGGGGGACCTCCGGGGAGCTGTTTTTT.

This chain joins TRBV7-8 and TRBJ1-2, with D perhaps TRBD1 (6 bases). There are 16 residues in the CDR3. V was shortened by 5 bases and J by 5 bases, with 21 bases between the two germline ends. Germline V lookup: CDR1 SGHVS, CDR2 FQNEAQ. The CDR3 spells CASSPRRGGRVYGYTF. The CDR3 bases are TGTGCCAGCAGCCCCCGTCGGGGGGGGCGCGTATATGGCTACACCTTC.

This clone was seen a few times. The CDR3 spells CASSFTASTEAFF. The CDR3, as DNA: TGCGCCAGCAGCTTCACAGCGTCCACTGAAGCTTTCTTT. The genes are TRBV4-1 and TRBJ1-1; D is uncertain. V lost 5 bases to trimming and J lost 4 bases, with 11 bases between them. Germline values: CDR1 MGHRA, CDR2 YSYEKL. This CDR3 spans 13 amino acids.